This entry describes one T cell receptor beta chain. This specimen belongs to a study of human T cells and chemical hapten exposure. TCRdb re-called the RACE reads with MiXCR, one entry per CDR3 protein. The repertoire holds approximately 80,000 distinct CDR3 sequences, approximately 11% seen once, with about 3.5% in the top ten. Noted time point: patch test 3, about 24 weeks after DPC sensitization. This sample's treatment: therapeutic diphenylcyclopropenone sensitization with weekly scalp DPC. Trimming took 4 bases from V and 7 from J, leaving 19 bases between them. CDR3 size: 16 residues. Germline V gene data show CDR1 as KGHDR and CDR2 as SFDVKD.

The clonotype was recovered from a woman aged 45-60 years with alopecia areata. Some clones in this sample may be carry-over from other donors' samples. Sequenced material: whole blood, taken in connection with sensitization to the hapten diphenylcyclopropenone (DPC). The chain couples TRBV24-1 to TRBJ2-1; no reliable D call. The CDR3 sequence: CATSELSGVAANEQFF. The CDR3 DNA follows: TGTGCCACCAGTGAGCTTTCAGGCGTGGCAGCAAATGAGCAGTTCTTC.